A single sample is the source of the 17 T cell receptor beta chains below, sequenced in a study of ipilimumab plus nivolumab after autologous stem cell transplantation. Sequencing was performed with immunoSEQ multiplex PCR; in TCRdb, only in-frame clones are kept and a portion is missing. The data contain under 20,000 clones, 70% to 85% of them singletons. The input for sequencing was PBMCs, taken in a trial of ipilimumab plus nivolumab as post-transplant consolidation. These receptors all come from a male donor with diffuse large B-cell lymphoma.

The chain recombines TRBV2 with TRBJ1-5; D unresolved. Germline lookup yields CDR1 SNHLY and CDR2 FYNNEI. V gave up 6 bases and J gave up 0 bases, with 9 bases separating them. The CDR3 is 14 residues long. The DNA for the CDR3 is TGTGCCAGCAGAGACTCGTATAGCAATCAGCCCCAGCATTTT. It specifies CASRDSYSNQPQHF.

This clone was observed once. The chain is built from TRBV7-9 and TRBJ2-3; tentatively, D is TRBD2 (7 bases). The V end was cut by 8 bases, the J end by 2 bases, with 20 bases between. Per the germline V gene, CDR1 is SEHNR and CDR2 is FQNEAQ (reference sequence). The CDR3 is 16 residues long. The CDR3 DNA is TGTGCCAGCCGTCCGATTCGGGGGGCGTACACAGATACGCAGTATTTT. As protein: CASRPIRGAYTDTQYF.

The V and J genes are TRBV10-3 and TRBJ2-7; no clear D. Germline V lookup: CDR1 ENHRY, CDR2 SYGVKD. With 10 bases removed from V and 3 bases from J, the gap between germline ends came to 13 bases. The CDR3 is made up of 12 amino acids. The CDR3 DNA sequence: TGTGCCACCCAAGGGTACAACTACGAGCAGTACTTC. Translated, it gives CATQGYNYEQYF.

This sequence joins TRBV18 and TRBJ1-1, with no clear D. V was shortened by 3 bases and J by 0 bases, with 8 bases between the two germline ends. In germline, CDR1 is KGHSH, CDR2 LQKENI. There are 14 residues in the CDR3. The CDR3 nucleotides read TGTGCCAGCTCACCGGCCGGGGTGAACACTGAAGCTTTCTTT. This sequence encodes CASSPAGVNTEAFF.

The V and J genes are TRBV2 and TRBJ1-4; D not certain. The V gene's germline CDR1 is SNHLY and CDR2 FYNNEI. There are 15 residues in the CDR3. Between the trimmed V and J ends, which lost 6 bases and 8 bases, there was a span of 19 bases. CDR3 loop: CASSPDTQSGEKLFF. The CDR3 DNA follows: TGTGCCAGCAGCCCAGACACACAGTCTGGGGAAAAACTGTTTTTT.

The chain carries TRBV5-1 and TRBJ2-7; TRBD2 matches at 8 bases. V shed 4 bases, J shed 3 bases, and the junction held 9 bases outside the gene matches. This CDR3 region has 15 residues. The germline CDR1 and CDR2 sequences are SGHRS and YFSETQ. The CDR3 DNA follows: TGCGCCAGCAGCCGCACTAGCGGATCCTACTACGAGCAGTACTTC. Residues: CASSRTSGSYYEQYF.

The V call is TRBV15, the J call TRBJ1-1; 7 bases agree with TRBD1. CDR1 is LNHNV and CDR2 is YYDKDF in the germline V gene (reference sequence). V trimming: 7 bases; J trimming: 9 bases; junction bases outside the gene matches: 11. The CDR3 loop spans 13 amino acids. The CDR3 nucleotides read TGTGCCACCAACCACAGGGGTTTTGACCAAGCTTTCTTT. This translates into CATNHRGFDQAFF.

The chain combines TRBV5-1 with TRBJ2-7; D gene uncertain. The germline gives CDR1 SGHRS, CDR2 YFSETQ. The CDR3 consists of 15 residues. Trimming took off 0 bases at V and 0 bases at J, with 10 bases between the two ends. CDR3 amino acids: CASSLGGVSSYEQYF. The CDR3 DNA follows: TGCGCCAGCAGCTTGGGGGGTGTATCCTCCTACGAGCAGTACTTC.

A few counts support this clone. The V gene is TRBV9, the J gene TRBJ2-5, with D maybe TRBD2 (6 bases). The CDR3 covers 16 residues. Germline CDR1 and CDR2: SGDLS and YYNGEE. V lost 2 bases and J lost 5, with 19 bases in between. DNA of the CDR3: TGTGCCAGCAGCGTTTCTAGCGACACAAAAGGGGAGACCCAGTACTTC. Its translation: CASSVSSDTKGETQYF.

V usage is TRBV15 and J usage is TRBJ2-5; maybe TRBD1 (6 bases). CDR3 length equals 15 residues. Trimming pared 8 bases from V and 5 bases from J, leaving 21 bases between. Germline lookup yields CDR1 LNHNV and CDR2 YYDKDF (reference sequence). Here the CDR3 reads CATGAGLSRGETQYF. The CDR3 DNA sequence: TGTGCCACCGGGGCAGGGCTCTCTAGGGGGGAGACCCAGTACTTC.

The chain uses TRBV19 and TRBJ2-3; 7 bases fit TRBD2. Germline CDR1 reads LNHDA; CDR2 reads SQIVND (reference sequence). Trimming took 5 bases from V and 3 from J; bases not matched to a gene: 8. CDR3 length: 15 amino acids. DNA for the CDR3: TGTGCCAGTAGTCAGATGGGGGGGGATACAGATACGCAGTATTTT. This sequence encodes CASSQMGGDTDTQYF.

The chain combines TRBV5-5 with TRBJ1-1, with 7 positions matching TRBD1. From germline, CDR1 is SGHKS and CDR2 YYEKEE (reference sequence). This CDR3 contains 14 residues. V lost 3 bases, J lost 5 bases, and 7 bases stayed unmatched. The CDR3 region is CASSSLTGWTEAFF. In nucleotides, the CDR3 is TGTGCCAGCAGCTCTTTGACAGGGTGGACTGAAGCTTTCTTT. The whole variable domain, remainder taken from reference TRBV5-5 and TRBJ1-1, is DAGVTQSPTHLIKTRGQQVTLRCSPISGHKSVSWYQQVLGQGPQFIFQYYEKEERGRGNFPDRFSARQFPNYSSELNVNALLLGDSALYLCASSSLTGWTEAFFGQGTRLTVV.

V usage is TRBV6-5 and J usage is TRBJ1-2; TRBD1 matches at 7 bases. J gave up 6 bases and V 4 bases, and 5 bases lay outside the gene matches. This CDR3 region has 13 residues. CDR1 is MNHEY and CDR2 is SVGAGI in the germline V gene. As DNA, the CDR3 is TGTGCCAGCAGTTCTGGCAGGGGGAATGGCTACACCTTC. Amino acids: CASSSGRGNGYTF.

V usage is TRBV6-5 and J usage is TRBJ1-2, with no clear D. Germline CDR1 and CDR2: MNHEY and SVGAGI. Trimming left V 6 bases short and J 2 bases short, with 13 bases between. The CDR3 contains 14 residues. The CDR3 DNA reads TGTGCCAGCAGGATAACCGGACGGAACTATGGCTACACCTTC. Translated: CASRITGRNYGYTF.

The V and J genes are TRBV28 and TRBJ2-1, with a tentative D call TRBD1 (5 bases). The germline CDR1 and CDR2 sequences are MDHEN and SYDVKM. Trimming removed 7 bases from V and 10 bases from J, with 14 bases in between. This CDR3 is built from 12 residues. Here the CDR3 reads CASTAPQGEQFF. The CDR3 DNA sequence: TGTGCCAGCACCGCACCCCAGGGCGAGCAGTTCTTC.

This chain connects TRBV5-1 to TRBJ2-3, with D maybe TRBD2 (5 bases). Germline V lookup: CDR1 SGHRS, CDR2 YFSETQ. The V end lost 5 bases, the J end lost 5 bases, and 15 bases lay between the germline ends. This CDR3 is built from 14 residues. The CDR3 is CASSSQSGEDTQYF. DNA of the CDR3: TGCGCCAGCAGTTCCCAGAGCGGAGAAGATACGCAGTATTTT.

The chain recombines TRBV19 with TRBJ1-1; 12 bases agree with TRBD1. With V trimmed by 4 bases and J by 6 bases, 9 bases remained unmatched. This CDR3 has 16 residues. Germline loops: CDR1 LNHDA, CDR2 SQIVND (reference sequence). CDR3 region: CASSTRDRGQRAEAFF. CDR3 coding DNA: TGTGCCAGTAGTACCCGGGACAGGGGGCAAAGGGCTGAAGCTTTCTTT.